This note documents a single T cell receptor (beta chain) sequence. This record comes from a study of patients and donors after allogeneic stem cell transplantation. Germline lookup yields CDR1 ENHRY and CDR2 SYGVKD. CDR3 length equals 15 residues. The germline V and J ends were trimmed by 3 bases and 1 base, with 9 bases remaining between them. TCRdb recomputed calls from the RT-PCR reads with MiXCR, one row per CDR3 protein. The sample includes roughly 200,000 distinct CDR3 sequences, roughly 38% of them seen just once. The sequenced sample consisted of blood, either unsorted or a sorted T cell fraction (not recorded which). This chain joins TRBV10-3 and TRBJ2-2; D remains ambiguous. This clonotype was obtained from a human donor who was either an allogeneic HSCT recipient or a stem cell or donor lymphocyte infusion donor (not recorded which). It is not recorded whose cells these are; they may come from a transplant donor. The CDR3 here is CAISELLGNTGELFF. The CDR3 DNA reads TGTGCCATCAGTGAACTTTTAGGGAACACCGGGGAGCTGTTTTTT.